This T cell receptor beta chain was sequenced during a study of T cell responses to AZD1222 COVID-19 vaccine. The CDR3 consists of 17 residues. The V gene's germline CDR1 is LNHDA and CDR2 SQIVND (reference sequence). Trimming removed 5 bases from V and 2 bases from J; junction bases left unmatched: 12. Produced via immunoSEQ multiplex PCR; TCRdb's table is partial and in-frame only. The data show more than 95,000 clones, approximately 88% seen once. The study, taken as a whole, reports: White British donors predominated, females outnumbered males, and clonal diversity was possibly underestimated.

In its sample, this clone was seen a few times. Its antigen remains unidentified. This clonotype originated in an adult in good health. The sample was peripheral blood, taken on day 0 of AZD1222 vaccination. The V call is TRBV19, the J call TRBJ1-3; TRBD1 aligns across 7 bases. The CDR3 DNA is TGTGCCAGTAGTCGGATCGAGGGGGCGGCAGCTGGAAACACCATATATTTT. Translation gives CASSRIEGAAAGNTIYF.